The T cell receptor (beta chain) under discussion was sequenced for a study of blood T cell repertoires in COVID-19. It was during active infection that Seattle patients were enrolled and then longitudinally followed. Germline lookup yields CDR1 SGHVS and CDR2 FQNEAQ. The CDR3 loop spans 15 amino acids. V lost 2 bases to trimming and J lost 7 bases, with 15 bases between them. The authors' processing: Estimates of nucleated cell counts were drawn from the amplification of reference gene primers. Assay used: immunoSEQ multiplex PCR; TCRdb lists only in-frame clones, some missing. The V and J calls and the clone size are those of that table, but D and trimming were determined from the DNA. The repertoire holds about 350,000 clones, with about nine tenths as singletons.

The source is a woman aged 70-85 years with COVID-19, enrolled during active disease. This chain joins TRBV7-8 and TRBJ2-1, with a possible D match to TRBD2 (5 bases). The sequencing input was peripheral blood. CDR3 in amino acids: CASSLTPPEDNEQFF. DNA of the CDR3: TGTGCCAGCAGCTTAACCCCCCCGGAGGATAATGAGCAGTTCTTC.